This is a list of T cell receptor beta chains from one sample in a study of cytomegalovirus exposure and HLA in healthy donors. Generated by immunoSEQ multiplex PCR, the TCRdb table keeps only in-frame clones and is missing some. The profile shows tens of thousands of clones, 96% of them singletons. Input material: PBMCs. Receptor source: a woman under 30 in good health and CMV-seropositive. The CDR3 runs from the conserved cysteine through the conserved F or W. A D gene is named only where the DNA matches it firmly. Not every row has a clone size; where given, it reads once, few, many or a size class.

J gene: TRBJ1-3
D gene: NA
clone size: NA
V gene: TRBV27
CDR3 DNA: TGTGCCAGCAGTTCCCAGACAGCAAGCGCCATATATTTT
CDR3 protein: CASSSQTASAIYF

J gene: TRBJ1-2
D gene: NA
clone size: NA
V gene: TRBV9
CDR3 DNA: TGTGCCAGCAGCGCGACAGGAGCTAACTATGGCTACACCTTC
CDR3 protein: CASSATGANYGYTF

J gene: TRBJ2-3
D gene: NA
clone size: NA
V gene: TRBV27
CDR3 DNA: TGTGCCAGCAAGCGATCAGATACGCAGTATTTT
CDR3 protein: CASKRSDTQYF

J gene: TRBJ2-7
D gene: NA
clone size: NA
V gene: TRBV30
CDR3 DNA: TGTGCCTGGAGAGGATGGGAGGGGGGCCACGAGCAGTACTTC
CDR3 protein: CAWRGWEGGHEQYF

J gene: TRBJ2-5
D gene: NA
clone size: NA
V gene: TRBV7-2
CDR3 DNA: TGTGCCAGCAGCTTAAGACTTCTCCAAGAGACCCAGTACTTC
CDR3 protein: CASSLRLLQETQYF

J gene: TRBJ2-3
D gene: NA
clone size: NA
V gene: TRBV7-3
CDR3 DNA: TGTGCCAGCAGCTTACTGGGTGGAGAACCCACAGATACGCAGTATTTT
CDR3 protein: CASSLLGGEPTDTQYF

J gene: TRBJ1-3
D gene: NA
clone size: NA
V gene: TRBV28
CDR3 DNA: TGTGCCAGCAGACATACAGGGAGCTCTGGAAACACCATATATTTT
CDR3 protein: CASRHTGSSGNTIYF

J gene: TRBJ2-3
D gene: NA
clone size: NA
V gene: TRBV14
CDR3 DNA: TGTGCCAGCAGCCAAGATTGGACAACGGATACGCAGTATTTT
CDR3 protein: CASSQDWTTDTQYF

J gene: TRBJ2-7
D gene: TRBD2
clone size: NA
V gene: TRBV28
CDR3 DNA: TGTGCCAGCTCCGGACTAGCGGACTACGAGCAGTACTTC
CDR3 protein: CASSGLADYEQYF

J gene: TRBJ2-3
D gene: TRBD2
clone size: NA
V gene: TRBV28
CDR3 DNA: TGTGCCAGCAGTTTATTTCGGGCGGGAGTCTCAGATACGCAGTATTTT
CDR3 protein: CASSLFRAGVSDTQYF

J gene: TRBJ1-4
D gene: TRBD1
clone size: once
V gene: TRBV28
CDR3 DNA: TGTGCCAGCAGCCGACCGGGACAGGGGTATGAAAAACTGTTTTTT
CDR3 protein: CASSRPGQGYEKLFF

J gene: TRBJ2-5
D gene: NA
clone size: once
V gene: TRBV29-1
CDR3 DNA: TGCAGCGTGACACAGGGTGGGGTAGAGGAGACCCAGTACTTC
CDR3 protein: CSVTQGGVEETQYF

J gene: TRBJ2-1
D gene: TRBD2
clone size: NA
V gene: TRBV7-8
CDR3 DNA: TGTGCCAGCAGCTTAGCGGGAGGGGAAAATGAGCAGTTCTTC
CDR3 protein: CASSLAGGENEQFF

J gene: TRBJ2-7
D gene: TRBD1
clone size: NA
V gene: TRBV6-5
CDR3 DNA: TGTGCCAGCAGCCGAGGACAGGGCGGGGTCGAGCAGTACTTC
CDR3 protein: CASSRGQGGVEQYF

J gene: TRBJ2-3
D gene: TRBD2
clone size: NA
V gene: TRBV7-3
CDR3 DNA: TGTGCCAGCAGCCTGGAAAGGACTAGCGGGGCGGATACGCAGTATTTT
CDR3 protein: CASSLERTSGADTQYF

J gene: TRBJ2-6
D gene: NA
clone size: NA
V gene: TRBV5-1
CDR3 DNA: TGCGCCAGCAGCGGCAACAGGGGCGGAGGGTCTGGGGCCAACGTCCTGACTTTC
CDR3 protein: CASSGNRGGGSGANVLTF

J gene: TRBJ2-7
D gene: TRBD1
clone size: NA
V gene: TRBV9
CDR3 DNA: TGTGCCAGCAGCCCGGGACAGGGGGCCGACGAGCAGTACTTC
CDR3 protein: CASSPGQGADEQYF

J gene: TRBJ2-3
D gene: NA
clone size: NA
V gene: TRBV7-2
CDR3 DNA: TGTGCCAGCAGCTTCCAACCCGCGGGCCGAACAGATACGCAGTATTTT
CDR3 protein: CASSFQPAGRTDTQYF

J gene: TRBJ2-7
D gene: TRBD2
clone size: NA
V gene: TRBV7-8
CDR3 DNA: TGTGCCAGCAGGCAGGATAGGAGGACGGGGGGCGAGCAGTACTTC
CDR3 protein: CASRQDRRTGGEQYF

J gene: TRBJ1-1
D gene: NA
clone size: few
V gene: TRBV5-1
CDR3 DNA: TGCGCCAGCAGCTTGATGGGTCCGGCAGGGCGTGAAGCTTTCTTT
CDR3 protein: CASSLMGPAGREAFF

J gene: TRBJ2-3
D gene: NA
clone size: NA
V gene: TRBV11-2
CDR3 DNA: TGTGCCAGCAGACTACAGGCCACAGATACGCAGTATTTT
CDR3 protein: CASRLQATDTQYF

J gene: TRBJ1-1
D gene: NA
clone size: NA
V gene: TRBV28
CDR3 DNA: TGTGCCAGCAGTTTACGGGGGTACACTGAAGCTTTCTTT
CDR3 protein: CASSLRGYTEAFF

J gene: TRBJ2-1
D gene: TRBD1
clone size: NA
V gene: TRBV30
CDR3 DNA: TGTGCCTGGACCCGGGACAGAATCAATGAGCAGTTCTTC
CDR3 protein: CAWTRDRINEQFF

J gene: TRBJ1-1
D gene: NA
clone size: NA
V gene: TRBV5-1
CDR3 DNA: TGCGCCAGCAGCGTTGGACAGTTGAACACTGAAGCTTTCTTT
CDR3 protein: CASSVGQLNTEAFF

J gene: TRBJ1-5
D gene: NA
clone size: NA
V gene: TRBV19
CDR3 DNA: TGTGCCAGTAGTATAGACAGGGATCAGCCCCAGCATTTT
CDR3 protein: CASSIDRDQPQHF

J gene: TRBJ2-7
D gene: NA
clone size: NA
V gene: TRBV18
CDR3 DNA: TGTGCCAGCTCACCACTGTCCCAGGGTGGCGAGCAGTACTTC
CDR3 protein: CASSPLSQGGEQYF

J gene: TRBJ2-5
D gene: NA
clone size: NA
V gene: TRBV14
CDR3 DNA: TGTGCCAGCAGCCAACCACAGAATCAAGCAGGGACCCAGTACTTC
CDR3 protein: CASSQPQNQAGTQYF

J gene: TRBJ2-3
D gene: TRBD2
clone size: NA
V gene: TRBV7-9
CDR3 DNA: TGTGCCAGCAGCGGACTAGCGACTAGCACAGATACGCAGTATTTT
CDR3 protein: CASSGLATSTDTQYF

J gene: TRBJ2-1
D gene: TRBD2
clone size: NA
V gene: TRBV5-4
CDR3 DNA: TGTGCCAGCAGCTTGGGTACTAGCGGGAGAGGTGATGAGCAGTTCTTC
CDR3 protein: CASSLGTSGRGDEQFF

J gene: TRBJ1-2
D gene: NA
clone size: NA
V gene: TRBV7-9
CDR3 DNA: TGTGCCAGCAGCGGTAAGCCGGGGGATGGCTACACCTTC
CDR3 protein: CASSGKPGDGYTF

J gene: TRBJ2-1
D gene: NA
clone size: NA
V gene: TRBV11-1
CDR3 DNA: TGTGCCAGCAGCTTAGGTAGGGGGAATGAGCAGTTCTTC
CDR3 protein: CASSLGRGNEQFF

J gene: TRBJ2-7
D gene: TRBD2
clone size: NA
V gene: TRBV29-1
CDR3 DNA: TGCAGCGTTGAAGAGGGGCTAGCGGGAGGGCGATACGAGCAGTACTTC
CDR3 protein: CSVEEGLAGGRYEQYF

J gene: TRBJ2-3
D gene: TRBD1
clone size: NA
V gene: TRBV19
CDR3 DNA: TGTGCCAGTAGTAAGGAGACGCTGACAGGGCGCACAGATACGCAGTATTTT
CDR3 protein: CASSKETLTGRTDTQYF

J gene: TRBJ2-1
D gene: TRBD2
clone size: NA
V gene: TRBV5-1
CDR3 DNA: TGCGCCAGCAGCATAGGACGGGGAGGGAACAATGAGCAGTTCTTC
CDR3 protein: CASSIGRGGNNEQFF

J gene: TRBJ2-4
D gene: TRBD2
clone size: NA
V gene: TRBV7-2
CDR3 DNA: TGTGCCAGCAGCTTAGATGGCGGGAGGTATAACATTCAGTACTTC
CDR3 protein: CASSLDGGRYNIQYF

J gene: TRBJ2-7
D gene: NA
clone size: NA
V gene: TRBV28
CDR3 DNA: TGTGCCAGCAGCCGGGACACCTCATACGAGCAGTACTTC
CDR3 protein: CASSRDTSYEQYF